The source of this TCR beta chain is a study of cytomegalovirus exposure and HLA in healthy donors. This clone has just one count. Clones were read by immunoSEQ multiplex PCR, and TCRdb kept only the in-frame ones, dropping some. This sample yields roughly 50,000 clones, of which 89% are seen a single time; roughly 8% belongs to the top ten. The TCR sequence derives from a woman aged 18-29 years in good health and CMV-seropositive. The specimen sequenced was PBMCs.

The DNA of the CDR3 is TGTGCCAGGGGGCCGAGACAGTGGGACAAAAACATTCAGTACTTC. This encodes CARGPRQWDKNIQYF. This chain links TRBV6-5 with TRBJ2-4, with D perhaps matching TRBD1 (5 bases). The germline V and J ends were trimmed by 9 bases and 3 bases, with 18 bases remaining between them. The CDR3 loop spans 15 amino acids. CDR1 is MNHEY and CDR2 is SVGAGI in the germline V gene.